This TCR beta chain emerged from a study of blood T cell repertoires in COVID-19. Overall study: T cells, B-cell-depleted T cells, or PBMCs provided the cDNA or gDNA that served as material.

V shed 4 bases and J 3 bases; nucleotides not matched to a gene: 7. The length of the CDR3 is 16 residues. Method: immunoSEQ multiplex PCR; TCRdb's copy keeps in-frame clones and lacks some. The table has tens of thousands of clones, approximately 83% seen once. This clone was detected only once. The sequencing sample was made of peripheral blood. The chain couples TRBV23-1 to TRBJ1-5; 9 bases align to TRBD1. TRBV23-1 is designated an ORF whose function remains uncertain. This clonotype originated in a man aged 40-49 years with acute or convalescent COVID-19. The CDR3 region is CASSLLGTGYNQPQHF. The CDR3 region has the DNA TGCGCCAGCAGTCTATTGGGGACAGGGTACAATCAGCCCCAGCATTTT.